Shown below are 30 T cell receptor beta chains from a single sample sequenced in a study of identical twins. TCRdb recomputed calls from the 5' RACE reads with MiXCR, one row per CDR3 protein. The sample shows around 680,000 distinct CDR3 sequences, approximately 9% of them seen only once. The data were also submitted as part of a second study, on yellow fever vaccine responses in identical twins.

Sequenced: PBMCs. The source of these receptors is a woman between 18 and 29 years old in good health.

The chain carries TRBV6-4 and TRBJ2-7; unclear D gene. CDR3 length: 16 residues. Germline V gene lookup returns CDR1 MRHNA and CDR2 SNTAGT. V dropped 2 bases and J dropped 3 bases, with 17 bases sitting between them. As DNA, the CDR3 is TGTGCCAGCAGTGACGGGGAATGTTTAAGCCGCTACGAGCAGTACTTC. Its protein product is CASSDGECLSRYEQYF.

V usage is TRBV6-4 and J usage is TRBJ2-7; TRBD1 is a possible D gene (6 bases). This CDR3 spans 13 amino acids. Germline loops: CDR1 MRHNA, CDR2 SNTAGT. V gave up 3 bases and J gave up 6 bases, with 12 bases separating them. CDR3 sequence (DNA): TGTGCCAGCAGTGAGTCGCCCAGGGGCGAGCAGTACTTC. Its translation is CASSESPRGEQYF.

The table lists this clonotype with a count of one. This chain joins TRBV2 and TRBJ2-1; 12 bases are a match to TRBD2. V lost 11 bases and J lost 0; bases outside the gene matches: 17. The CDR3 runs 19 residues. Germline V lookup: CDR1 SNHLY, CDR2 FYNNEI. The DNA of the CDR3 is TGTGCCTTCAGTGGGCTAGCGGGAGGGCCGGGAGGCTCCTACAATGAGCAGTTCTTC. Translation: CAFSGLAGGPGGSYNEQFF. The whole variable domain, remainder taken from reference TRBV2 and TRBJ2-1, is EPEVTQTPSHQVTQMGQEVILRCVPISNHLYFYWYRQILGQKVEFLVSFYNNEISEKSEIFDDQFSVERPDGSNFTLKIRSTKLEDSAMYFCAFSGLAGGPGGSYNEQFFGPGTRLTVL.

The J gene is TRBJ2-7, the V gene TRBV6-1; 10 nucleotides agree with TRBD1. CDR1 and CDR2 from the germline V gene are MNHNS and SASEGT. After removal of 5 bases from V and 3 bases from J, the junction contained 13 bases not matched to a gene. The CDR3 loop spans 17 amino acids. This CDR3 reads CASSPGQGLIGNYEQYF. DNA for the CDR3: TGTGCCAGCAGTCCGGGACAGGGGCTAATAGGGAACTACGAGCAGTACTTC.

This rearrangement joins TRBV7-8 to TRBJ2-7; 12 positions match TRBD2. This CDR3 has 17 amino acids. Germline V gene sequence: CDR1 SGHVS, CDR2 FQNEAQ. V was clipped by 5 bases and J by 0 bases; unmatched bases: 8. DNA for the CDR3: TGTGCCAGCAGCGTAACTAGCGGGGGGAGCTTCTCCTACGAGCAGTACTTC. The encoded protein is CASSVTSGGSFSYEQYF.

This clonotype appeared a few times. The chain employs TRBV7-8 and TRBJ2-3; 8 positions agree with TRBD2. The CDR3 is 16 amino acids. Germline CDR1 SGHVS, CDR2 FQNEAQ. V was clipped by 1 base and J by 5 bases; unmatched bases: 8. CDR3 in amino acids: CASSLVAGGQRDTQYF. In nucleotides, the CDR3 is TGTGCCAGCAGCTTAGTGGCGGGGGGCCAAAGAGATACGCAGTATTTT.

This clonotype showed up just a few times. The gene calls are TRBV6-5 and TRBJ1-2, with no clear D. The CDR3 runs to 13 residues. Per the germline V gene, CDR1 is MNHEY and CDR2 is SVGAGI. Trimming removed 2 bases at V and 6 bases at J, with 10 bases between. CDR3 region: CASSYGDRNGYTF. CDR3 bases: TGTGCCAGCAGTTACGGAGATAGGAATGGCTACACCTTC.

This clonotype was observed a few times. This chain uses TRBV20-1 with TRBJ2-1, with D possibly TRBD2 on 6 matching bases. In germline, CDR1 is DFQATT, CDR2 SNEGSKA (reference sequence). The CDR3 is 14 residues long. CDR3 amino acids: CSGGAVISYNEQFF. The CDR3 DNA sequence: TGCAGCGGGGGAGCGGTGATCTCCTACAATGAGCAGTTCTTC.

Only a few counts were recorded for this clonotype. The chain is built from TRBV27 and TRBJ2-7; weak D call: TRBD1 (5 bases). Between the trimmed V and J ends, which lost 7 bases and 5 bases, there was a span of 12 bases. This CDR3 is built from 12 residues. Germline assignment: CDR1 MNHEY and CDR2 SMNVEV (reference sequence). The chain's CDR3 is CASISGIDEQYF. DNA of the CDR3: TGTGCCAGCATTTCAGGGATCGACGAGCAGTACTTC.

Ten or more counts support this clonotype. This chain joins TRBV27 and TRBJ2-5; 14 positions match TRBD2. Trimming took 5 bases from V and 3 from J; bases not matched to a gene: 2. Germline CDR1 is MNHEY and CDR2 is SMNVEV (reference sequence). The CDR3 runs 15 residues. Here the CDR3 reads CASSPGLAGEETQYF. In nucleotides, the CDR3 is TGTGCCAGCAGTCCGGGACTAGCGGGAGAAGAGACCCAGTACTTC.

CDR3 sequence: CASSQGVAGGLNEQFF. The CDR3 DNA reads as TGTGCCAGCAGCCAAGGAGTAGCGGGGGGGCTCAATGAGCAGTTCTTC. J is TRBJ2-1 and V is TRBV4-2; the match to TRBD2 covers 11 bases. CDR3 length: 16 residues. After removal of 1 base from V and 6 bases from J, the junction contained 5 bases not matched to a gene. Germline-derived CDR1 and CDR2 are LGHNA and YNFKEQ.

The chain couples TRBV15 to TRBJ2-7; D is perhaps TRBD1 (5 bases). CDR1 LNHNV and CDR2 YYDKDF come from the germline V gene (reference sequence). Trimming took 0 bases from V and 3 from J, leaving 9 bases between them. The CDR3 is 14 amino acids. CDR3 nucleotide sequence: TGTGCCACCAGCAGAGACAGGGAAGGCTACGAGCAGTACTTC. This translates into CATSRDREGYEQYF. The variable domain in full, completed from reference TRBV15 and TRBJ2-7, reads DAMVIQNPRYQVTQFGKPVTLSCSQTLNHNVMYWYQQKSSQAPKLLFHYYDKDFNNEADTPDNFQSRRPNTSFCFLDIRSPGLGDTAMYLCATSRDREGYEQYFGPGTRLTVT.

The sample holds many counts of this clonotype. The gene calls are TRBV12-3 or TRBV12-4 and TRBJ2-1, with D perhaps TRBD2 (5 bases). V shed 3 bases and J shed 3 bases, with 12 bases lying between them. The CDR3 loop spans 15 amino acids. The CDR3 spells CASSFSSGGYNEQFF. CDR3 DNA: TGTGCCAGCAGTTTTTCTTCCGGAGGCTACAATGAGCAGTTCTTC.

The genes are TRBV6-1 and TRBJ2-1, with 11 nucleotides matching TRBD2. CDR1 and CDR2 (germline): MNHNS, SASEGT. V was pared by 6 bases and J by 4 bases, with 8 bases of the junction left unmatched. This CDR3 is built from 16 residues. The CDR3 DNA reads TGTGCCAGCAGCCAAGGGACTAGCGGAATGTACAATGAGCAGTTCTTC. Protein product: CASSQGTSGMYNEQFF.

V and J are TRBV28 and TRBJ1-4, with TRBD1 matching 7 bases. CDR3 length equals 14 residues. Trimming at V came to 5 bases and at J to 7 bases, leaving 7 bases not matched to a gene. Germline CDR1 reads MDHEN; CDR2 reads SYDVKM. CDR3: CASSARQGGEKLFF. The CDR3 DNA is TGTGCCAGCAGTGCCAGACAGGGTGGTGAAAAACTGTTTTTT.

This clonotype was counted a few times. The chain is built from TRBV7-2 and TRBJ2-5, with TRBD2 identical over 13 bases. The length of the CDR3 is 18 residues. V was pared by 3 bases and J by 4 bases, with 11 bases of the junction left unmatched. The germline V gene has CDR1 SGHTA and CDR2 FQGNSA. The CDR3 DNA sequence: TGTGCCAGCAGCTTCGCTCATAGGACTAGCGGGAGCCGAGAGACCCAGTACTTC. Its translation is CASSFAHRTSGSRETQYF.

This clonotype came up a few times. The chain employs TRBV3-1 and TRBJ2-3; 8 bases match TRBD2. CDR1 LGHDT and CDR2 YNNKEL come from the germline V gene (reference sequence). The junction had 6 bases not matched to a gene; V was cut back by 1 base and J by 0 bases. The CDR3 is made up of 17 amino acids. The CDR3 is CASSQGLKRGSTDTQYF. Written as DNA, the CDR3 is TGTGCCAGCAGCCAAGGCCTGAAGCGGGGGAGCACAGATACGCAGTATTTT.

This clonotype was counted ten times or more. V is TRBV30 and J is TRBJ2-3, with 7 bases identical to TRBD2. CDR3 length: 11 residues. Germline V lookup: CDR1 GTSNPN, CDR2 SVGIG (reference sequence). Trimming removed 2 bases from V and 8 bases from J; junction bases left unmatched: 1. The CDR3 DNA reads TGTGCCTGGAGTTCGGGAGGTACGCAGTATTTT. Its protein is CAWSSGGTQYF.

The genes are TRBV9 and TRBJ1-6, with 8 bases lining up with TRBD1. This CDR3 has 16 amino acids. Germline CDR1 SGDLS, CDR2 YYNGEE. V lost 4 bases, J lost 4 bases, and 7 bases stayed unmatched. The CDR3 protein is CASSPGTGVYNSPLHF. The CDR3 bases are TGTGCCAGCAGCCCCGGGACAGGAGTTTATAATTCACCCCTCCACTTT.

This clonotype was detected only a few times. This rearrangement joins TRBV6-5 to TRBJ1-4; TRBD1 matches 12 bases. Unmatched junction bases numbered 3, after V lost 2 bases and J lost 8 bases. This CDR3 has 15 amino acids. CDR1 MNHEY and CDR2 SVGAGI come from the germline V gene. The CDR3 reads CASSYGGQGAEKLFF. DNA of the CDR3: TGTGCCAGCAGTTACGGGGGACAGGGGGCGGAAAAACTGTTTTTT.

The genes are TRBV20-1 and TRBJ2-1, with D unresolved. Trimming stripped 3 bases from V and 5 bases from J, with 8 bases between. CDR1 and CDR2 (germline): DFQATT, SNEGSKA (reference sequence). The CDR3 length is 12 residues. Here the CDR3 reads CSASPLNNEQFF. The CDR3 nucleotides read TGCAGTGCTAGTCCCTTAAACAATGAGCAGTTCTTC.

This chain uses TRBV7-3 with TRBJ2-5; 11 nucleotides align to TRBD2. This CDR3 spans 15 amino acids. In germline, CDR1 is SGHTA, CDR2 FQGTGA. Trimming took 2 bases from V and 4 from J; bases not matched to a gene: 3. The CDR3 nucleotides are TGTGCCAGCAGCTTAGTAGCGGGGGGGCTAGAGACCCAGTACTTC. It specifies CASSLVAGGLETQYF.

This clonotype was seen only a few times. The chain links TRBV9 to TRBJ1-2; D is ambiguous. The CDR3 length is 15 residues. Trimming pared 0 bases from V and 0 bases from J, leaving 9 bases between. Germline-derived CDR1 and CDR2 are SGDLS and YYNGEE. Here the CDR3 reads CASSVGTWTNYGYTF. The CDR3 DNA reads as TGTGCCAGCAGCGTAGGAACCTGGACTAACTATGGCTACACCTTC.

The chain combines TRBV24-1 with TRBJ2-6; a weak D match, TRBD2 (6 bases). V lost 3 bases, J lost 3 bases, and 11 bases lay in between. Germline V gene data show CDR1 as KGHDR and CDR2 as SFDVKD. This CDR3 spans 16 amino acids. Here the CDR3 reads CATSDTQGGGANVLTF. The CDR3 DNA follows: TGTGCCACCAGTGATACCCAGGGAGGTGGGGCCAACGTCCTGACTTTC.

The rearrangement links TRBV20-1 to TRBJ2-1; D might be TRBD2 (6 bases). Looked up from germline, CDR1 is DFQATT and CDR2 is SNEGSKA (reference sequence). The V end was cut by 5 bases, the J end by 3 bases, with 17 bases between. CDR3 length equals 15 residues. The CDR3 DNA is TGCAGTGCTTCCGGCACGGGGGTGATCTACAATGAGCAGTTCTTC. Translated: CSASGTGVIYNEQFF.

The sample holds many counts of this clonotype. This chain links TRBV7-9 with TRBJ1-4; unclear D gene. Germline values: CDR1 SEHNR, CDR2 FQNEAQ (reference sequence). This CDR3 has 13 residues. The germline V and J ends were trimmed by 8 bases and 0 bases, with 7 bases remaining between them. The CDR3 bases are TGTGCCAGCCATACAGCAACTAATGAAAAACTGTTTTTT. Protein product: CASHTATNEKLFF.

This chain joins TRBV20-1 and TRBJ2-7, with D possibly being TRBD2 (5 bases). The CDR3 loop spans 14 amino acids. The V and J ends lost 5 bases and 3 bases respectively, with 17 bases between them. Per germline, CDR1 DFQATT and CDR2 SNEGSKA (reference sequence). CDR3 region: CSAPNKDSYYEQYF. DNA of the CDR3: TGCAGTGCTCCTAATAAGGACTCGTACTACGAGCAGTACTTC.

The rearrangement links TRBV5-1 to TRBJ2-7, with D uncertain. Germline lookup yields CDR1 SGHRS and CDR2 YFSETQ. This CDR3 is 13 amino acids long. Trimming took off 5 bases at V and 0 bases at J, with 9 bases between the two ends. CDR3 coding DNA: TGCGCCAGCAGGTACGTCGGCTCCTACGAGCAGTACTTC. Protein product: CASRYVGSYEQYF. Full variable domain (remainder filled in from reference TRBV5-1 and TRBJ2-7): KAGVTQTPRYLIKTRGQQVTLSCSPISGHRSVSWYQQTPGQGLQFLFEYFSETQRNKGNFPGRFSGRQFSNSRSEMNVSTLELGDSALYLCASRYVGSYEQYFGPGTRLTVT.

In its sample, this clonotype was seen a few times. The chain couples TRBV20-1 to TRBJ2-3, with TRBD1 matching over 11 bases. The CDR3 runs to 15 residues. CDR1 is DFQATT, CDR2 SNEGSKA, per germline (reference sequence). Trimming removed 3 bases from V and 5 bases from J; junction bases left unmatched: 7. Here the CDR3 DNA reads TGCAGTGCTAGCGGGGGGACAGGGGGGATAGATACGCAGTATTTT. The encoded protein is CSASGGTGGIDTQYF.

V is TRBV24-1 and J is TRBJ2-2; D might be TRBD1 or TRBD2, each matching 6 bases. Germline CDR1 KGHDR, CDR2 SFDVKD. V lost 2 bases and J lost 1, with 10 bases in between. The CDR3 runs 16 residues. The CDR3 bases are TGTGCCACCAGTGATTCTGGGGGGCTGAACACCGGGGAGCTGTTTTTT. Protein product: CATSDSGGLNTGELFF.